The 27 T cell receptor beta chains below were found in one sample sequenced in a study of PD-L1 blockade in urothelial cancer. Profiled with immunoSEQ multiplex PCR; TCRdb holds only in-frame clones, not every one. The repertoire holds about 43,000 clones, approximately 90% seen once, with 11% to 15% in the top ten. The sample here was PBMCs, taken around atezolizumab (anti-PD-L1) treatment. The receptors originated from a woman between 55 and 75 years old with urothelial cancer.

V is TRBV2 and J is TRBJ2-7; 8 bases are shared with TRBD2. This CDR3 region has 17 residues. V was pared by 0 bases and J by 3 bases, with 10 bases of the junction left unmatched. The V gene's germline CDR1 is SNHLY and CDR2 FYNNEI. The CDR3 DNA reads TGTGCCAGCAGTGAAGCCTTTGTCCCCAGCGGGAGCTACGAGCAGTACTTC. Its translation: CASSEAFVPSGSYEQYF.

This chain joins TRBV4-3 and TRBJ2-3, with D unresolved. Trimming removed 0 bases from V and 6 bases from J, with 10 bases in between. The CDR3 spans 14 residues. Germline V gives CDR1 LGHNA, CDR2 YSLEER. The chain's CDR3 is CASSQDSQIDTQYF. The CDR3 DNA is TGCGCCAGCAGCCAAGATTCGCAGATCGATACGCAGTATTTT.

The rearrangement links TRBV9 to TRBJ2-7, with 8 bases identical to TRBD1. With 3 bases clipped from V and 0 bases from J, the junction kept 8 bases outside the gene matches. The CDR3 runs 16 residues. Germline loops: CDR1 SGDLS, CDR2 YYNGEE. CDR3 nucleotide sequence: TGTGCCAGCAGCGCAAGGGACAGGCGCCTCTCCTACGAGCAGTACTTC. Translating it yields CASSARDRRLSYEQYF.

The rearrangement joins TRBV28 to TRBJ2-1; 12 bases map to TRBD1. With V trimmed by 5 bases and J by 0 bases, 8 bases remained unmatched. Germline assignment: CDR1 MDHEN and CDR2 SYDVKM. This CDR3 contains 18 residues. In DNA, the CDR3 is TGTGCCAGCAGTCCCGGGACAGGGGGCTTAAGCTCCTACAATGAGCAGTTCTTC. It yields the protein CASSPGTGGLSSYNEQFF. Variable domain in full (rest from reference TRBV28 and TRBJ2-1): DVKVTQSSRYLVKRTGEKVFLECVQDMDHENMFWYRQDPGLGLRLIYFSYDVKMKEKGDIPEGYSVSREKKERFSLILESASTNQTSMYLCASSPGTGGLSSYNEQFFGPGTRLTVL.

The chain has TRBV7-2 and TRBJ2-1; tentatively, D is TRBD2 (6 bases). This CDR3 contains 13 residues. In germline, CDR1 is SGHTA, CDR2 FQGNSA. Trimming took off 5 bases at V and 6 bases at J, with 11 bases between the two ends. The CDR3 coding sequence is TGTGCCAGCAGCCCGACTAGTCCCAATGAGCAGTTCTTC. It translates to CASSPTSPNEQFF.

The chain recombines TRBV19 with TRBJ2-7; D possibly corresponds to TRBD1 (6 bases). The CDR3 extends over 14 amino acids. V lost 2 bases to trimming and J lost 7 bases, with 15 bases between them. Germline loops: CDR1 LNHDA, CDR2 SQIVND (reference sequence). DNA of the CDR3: TGTGCCAGTAGTATACCAAAGGACAGTGGGGAGCAGTACTTC. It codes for CASSIPKDSGEQYF. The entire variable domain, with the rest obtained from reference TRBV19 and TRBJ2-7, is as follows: DGGITQSPKYLFRKEGQNVTLSCEQNLNHDAMYWYRQDPGQGLRLIYYSQIVNDFQKGDIAEGYSVSREKKESFPLTVTSAQKNPTAFYLCASSIPKDSGEQYFGPGTRLTVT.

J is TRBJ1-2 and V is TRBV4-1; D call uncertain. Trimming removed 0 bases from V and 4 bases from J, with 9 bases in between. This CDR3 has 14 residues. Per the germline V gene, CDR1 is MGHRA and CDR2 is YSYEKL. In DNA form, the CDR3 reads TGCGCCAGCAGCCAAGAGAGGGTGGCCTATGGCTACACCTTC. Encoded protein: CASSQERVAYGYTF.

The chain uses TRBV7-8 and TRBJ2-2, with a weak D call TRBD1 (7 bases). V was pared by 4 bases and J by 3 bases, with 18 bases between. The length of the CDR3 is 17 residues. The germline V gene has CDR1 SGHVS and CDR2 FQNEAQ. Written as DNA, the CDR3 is TGTGCCAGCAGCTGGGATCCTGACAGGGAGGACACCGGGGAGCTGTTTTTT. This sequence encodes CASSWDPDREDTGELFF.

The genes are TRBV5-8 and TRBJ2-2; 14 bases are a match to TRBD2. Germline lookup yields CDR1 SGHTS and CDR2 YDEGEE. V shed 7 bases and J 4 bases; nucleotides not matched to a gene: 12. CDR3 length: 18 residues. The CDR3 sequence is CASLKSGLAGVVTGELFF. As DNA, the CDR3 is TGTGCCAGCTTAAAGTCGGGACTAGCGGGAGTCGTCACCGGGGAGCTGTTTTTT.

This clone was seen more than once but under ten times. Here the CDR3 DNA reads TGCGCCAGCAGCCAAGTCTCCGGGACAGGGGGAGCTAATCAGCCCCAGCATTTT. Translating gives CASSQVSGTGGANQPQHF. This chain links TRBV4-1 with TRBJ1-5, with TRBD1 matching over 11 bases. CDR3 length equals 18 residues. The V and J ends lost 1 base and 4 bases, in that order; junction bases with no gene match: 9. Germline CDR1 is MGHRA and CDR2 is YSYEKL.

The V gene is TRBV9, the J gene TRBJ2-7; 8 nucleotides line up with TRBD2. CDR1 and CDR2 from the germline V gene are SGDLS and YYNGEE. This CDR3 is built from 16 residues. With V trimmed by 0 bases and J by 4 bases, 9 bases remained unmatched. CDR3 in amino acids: CASSVAGRGAAYEQYF. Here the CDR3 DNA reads TGTGCCAGCAGCGTAGCTGGGCGGGGGGCCGCATACGAGCAGTACTTC.

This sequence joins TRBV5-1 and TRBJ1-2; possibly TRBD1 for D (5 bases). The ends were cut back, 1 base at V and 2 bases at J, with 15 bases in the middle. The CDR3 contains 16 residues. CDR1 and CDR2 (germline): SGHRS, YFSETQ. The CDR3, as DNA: TGCGCCAGCAGCTTGTTTGACGCAGGGCTAAACTATGGCTACACCTTC. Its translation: CASSLFDAGLNYGYTF.

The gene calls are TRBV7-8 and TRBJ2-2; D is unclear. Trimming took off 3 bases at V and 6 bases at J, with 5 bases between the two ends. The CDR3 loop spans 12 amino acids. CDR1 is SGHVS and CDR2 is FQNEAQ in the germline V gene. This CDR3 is CASSFLAGELFF. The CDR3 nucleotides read TGTGCCAGCAGCTTCTTAGCCGGGGAGCTGTTTTTT.

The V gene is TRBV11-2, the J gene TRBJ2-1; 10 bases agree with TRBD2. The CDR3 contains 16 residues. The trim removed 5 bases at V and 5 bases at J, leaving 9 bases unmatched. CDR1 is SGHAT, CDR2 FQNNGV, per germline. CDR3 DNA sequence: TGTGCCAGCAGCACGATACTAGCGGGGATTCACAATGAGCAGTTCTTC. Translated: CASSTILAGIHNEQFF. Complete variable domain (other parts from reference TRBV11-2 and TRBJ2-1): EAGVAQSPRYKIIEKRQSVAFWCNPISGHATLYWYQQILGQGPKLLIQFQNNGVVDDSQLPKDRFSAERLKGVDSTLKIQPAKLEDSAVYLCASSTILAGIHNEQFFGPGTRLTVL.

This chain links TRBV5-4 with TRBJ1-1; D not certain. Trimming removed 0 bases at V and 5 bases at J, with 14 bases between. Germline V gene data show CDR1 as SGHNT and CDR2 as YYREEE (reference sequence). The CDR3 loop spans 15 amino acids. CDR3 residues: CASSLELGRVTEAFF. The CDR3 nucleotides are TGTGCCAGCAGCTTGGAACTGGGTCGGGTTACTGAAGCTTTCTTT. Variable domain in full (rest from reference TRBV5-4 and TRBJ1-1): ETGVTQSPTHLIKTRGQQVTLRCSSQSGHNTVSWYQQALGQGPQFIFQYYREEENGRGNFPPRFSGLQFPNYSSELNVNALELDDSALYLCASSLELGRVTEAFFGQGTRLTVV.

The CDR3: CASSLEGGRSDTQYF. The DNA of the CDR3 is TGCGCCAGCAGCTTGGAGGGCGGGAGATCAGATACGCAGTATTTT. J is TRBJ2-3 and V is TRBV5-1; 7 nucleotides align to TRBD2. J gave up 4 bases and V 0 bases, and 5 bases lay outside the gene matches. CDR3 size: 15 residues. Germline V gene lookup returns CDR1 SGHRS and CDR2 YFSETQ.

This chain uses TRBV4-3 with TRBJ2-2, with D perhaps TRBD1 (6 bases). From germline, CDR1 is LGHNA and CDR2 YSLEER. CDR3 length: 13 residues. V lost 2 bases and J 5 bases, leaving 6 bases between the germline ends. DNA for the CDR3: TGCGCCAGCAGCCAACAGGGGACCGGGGAGCTGTTTTTT. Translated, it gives CASSQQGTGELFF.

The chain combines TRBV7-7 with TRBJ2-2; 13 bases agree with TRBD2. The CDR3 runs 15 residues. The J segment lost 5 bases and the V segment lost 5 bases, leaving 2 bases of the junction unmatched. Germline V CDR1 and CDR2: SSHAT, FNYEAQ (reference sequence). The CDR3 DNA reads TGTGCCAGCAGCCGGACTAGCGGGGGTACCGGGGAGCTGTTTTTT. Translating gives CASSRTSGGTGELFF.

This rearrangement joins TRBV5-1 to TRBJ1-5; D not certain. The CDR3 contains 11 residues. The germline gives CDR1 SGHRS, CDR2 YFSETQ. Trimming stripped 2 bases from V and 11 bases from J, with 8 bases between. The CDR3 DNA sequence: TGCGCCAGCAGCTTTGAGAACGCCCAGCATTTT. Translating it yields CASSFENAQHF.

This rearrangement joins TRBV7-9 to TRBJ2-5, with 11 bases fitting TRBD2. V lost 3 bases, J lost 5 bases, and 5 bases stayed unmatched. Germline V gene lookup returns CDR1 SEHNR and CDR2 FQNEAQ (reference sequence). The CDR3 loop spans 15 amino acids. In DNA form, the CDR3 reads TGTGCCAGCAGCTTGGGACTAGCGGTTGGTGAGACCCAGTACTTC. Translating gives CASSLGLAVGETQYF.

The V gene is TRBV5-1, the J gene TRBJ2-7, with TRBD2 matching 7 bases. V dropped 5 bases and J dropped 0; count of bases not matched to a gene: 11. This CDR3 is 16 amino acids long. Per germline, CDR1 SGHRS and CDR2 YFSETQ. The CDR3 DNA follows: TGCGCCAGCAGGCTGGTGGCTGGGGGGGGCTCCTACGAGCAGTACTTC. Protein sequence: CASRLVAGGGSYEQYF.

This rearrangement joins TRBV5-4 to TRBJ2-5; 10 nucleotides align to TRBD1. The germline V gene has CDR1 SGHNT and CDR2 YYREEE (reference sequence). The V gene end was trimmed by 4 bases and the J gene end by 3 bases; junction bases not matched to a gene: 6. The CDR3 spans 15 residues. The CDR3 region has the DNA TGTGCCAGCAGCCCCGGGACAGGGGCGAAAGAGACCCAGTACTTC. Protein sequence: CASSPGTGAKETQYF.

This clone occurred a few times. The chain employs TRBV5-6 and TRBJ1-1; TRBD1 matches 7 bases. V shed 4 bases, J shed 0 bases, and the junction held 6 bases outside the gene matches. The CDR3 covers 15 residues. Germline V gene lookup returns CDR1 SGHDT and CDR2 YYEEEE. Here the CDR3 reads CASSGRQGLNTEAFF. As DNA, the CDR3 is TGTGCCAGCAGCGGACGACAGGGATTGAACACTGAAGCTTTCTTT.

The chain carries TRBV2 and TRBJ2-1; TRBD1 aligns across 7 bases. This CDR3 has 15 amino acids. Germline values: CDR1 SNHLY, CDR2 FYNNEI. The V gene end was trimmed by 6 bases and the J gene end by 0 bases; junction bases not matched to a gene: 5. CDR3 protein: CASRLGGSSYNEQFF. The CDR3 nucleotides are TGTGCCAGCAGACTAGGGGGCAGCTCCTACAATGAGCAGTTCTTC. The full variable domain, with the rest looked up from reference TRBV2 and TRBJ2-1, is EPEVTQTPSHQVTQMGQEVILRCVPISNHLYFYWYRQILGQKVEFLVSFYNNEISEKSEIFDDQFSVERPDGSNFTLKIRSTKLEDSAMYFCASRLGGSSYNEQFFGPGTRLTVL.

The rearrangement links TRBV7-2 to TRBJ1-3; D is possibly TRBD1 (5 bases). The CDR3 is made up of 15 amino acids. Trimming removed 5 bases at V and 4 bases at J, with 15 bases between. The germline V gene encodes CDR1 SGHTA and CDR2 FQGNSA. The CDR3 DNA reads TGTGCCAGCAGCACATTAAGGGGAACCGGAAACACCATATATTTT. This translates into CASSTLRGTGNTIYF.

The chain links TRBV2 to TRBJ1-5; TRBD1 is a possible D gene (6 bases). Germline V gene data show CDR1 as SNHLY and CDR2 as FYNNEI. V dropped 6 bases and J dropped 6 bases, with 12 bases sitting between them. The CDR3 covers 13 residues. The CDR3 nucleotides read TGTGCCAGCAGGATTGAGGGGGTTCAGCCCCAGCATTTT. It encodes CASRIEGVQPQHF. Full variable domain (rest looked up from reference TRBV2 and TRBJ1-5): EPEVTQTPSHQVTQMGQEVILRCVPISNHLYFYWYRQILGQKVEFLVSFYNNEISEKSEIFDDQFSVERPDGSNFTLKIRSTKLEDSAMYFCASRIEGVQPQHFGDGTRLSIL.

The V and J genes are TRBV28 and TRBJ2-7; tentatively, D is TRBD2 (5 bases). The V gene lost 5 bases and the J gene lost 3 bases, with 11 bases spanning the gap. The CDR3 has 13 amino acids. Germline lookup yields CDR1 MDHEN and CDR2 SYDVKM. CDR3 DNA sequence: TGTGCCAGCAGTAGACGAGGGAGCTACGAGCAGTACTTC. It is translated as CASSRRGSYEQYF.